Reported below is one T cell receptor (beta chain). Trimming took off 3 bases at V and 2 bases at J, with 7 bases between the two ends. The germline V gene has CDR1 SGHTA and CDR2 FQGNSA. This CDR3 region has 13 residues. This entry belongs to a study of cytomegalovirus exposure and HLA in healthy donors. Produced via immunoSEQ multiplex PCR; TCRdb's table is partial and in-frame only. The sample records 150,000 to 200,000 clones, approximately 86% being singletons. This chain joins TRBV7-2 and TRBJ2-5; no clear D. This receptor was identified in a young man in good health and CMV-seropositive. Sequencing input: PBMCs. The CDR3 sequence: CASSFSEQETQYF. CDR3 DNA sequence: TGTGCCAGCAGCTTTTCCGAGCAAGAGACCCAGTACTTC. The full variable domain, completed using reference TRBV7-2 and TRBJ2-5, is GAGVSQSPSNKVTEKGKDVELRCDPISGHTALYWYRQSLGQGLEFLIYFQGNSAPDKSGLPSDRFSAERTGGSVSTLTIQRTQQEDSAVYLCASSFSEQETQYFGPGTRLLVL.